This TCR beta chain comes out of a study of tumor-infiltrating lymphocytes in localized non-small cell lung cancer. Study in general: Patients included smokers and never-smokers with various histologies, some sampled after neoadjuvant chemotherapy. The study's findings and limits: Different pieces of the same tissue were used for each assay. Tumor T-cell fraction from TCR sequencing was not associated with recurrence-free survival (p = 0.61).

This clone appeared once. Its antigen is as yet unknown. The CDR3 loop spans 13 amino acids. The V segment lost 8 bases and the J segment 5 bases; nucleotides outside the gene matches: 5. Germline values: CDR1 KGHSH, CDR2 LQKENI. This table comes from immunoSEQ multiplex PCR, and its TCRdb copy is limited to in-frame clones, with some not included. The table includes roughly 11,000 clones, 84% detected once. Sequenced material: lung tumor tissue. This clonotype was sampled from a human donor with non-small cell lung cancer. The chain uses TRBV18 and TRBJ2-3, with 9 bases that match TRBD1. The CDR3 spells CASGQGLIDTQYF. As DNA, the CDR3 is TGTGCCAGCGGACAGGGGCTCATAGATACGCAGTATTTT.